This TCR beta chain originates from a study of blood T cell repertoires in COVID-19. Study-wide context: The United States, Italy and Spain were the sources of the acute and convalescent COVID-19 samples. PBMCs, B-cell-depleted T cells, or T cells provided the cDNA or gDNA that made up the material.

Per the authors' pipeline: Cell counts per sample came from amplifying reference gene primers. Profiled with immunoSEQ multiplex PCR; TCRdb holds only in-frame clones, not every one. V and J calls and clone size are given by that table; D and trimming were obtained from the DNA. The table shows roughly 670,000 clones, with 75% to 90% occurring only once. The germline V gene encodes CDR1 MNHNY and CDR2 SVGAGI (reference sequence). The CDR3 loop spans 15 amino acids. Trimming took off 0 bases at V and 1 base at J, with 10 bases between the two ends. Sequencing was performed on peripheral blood. The TCR was taken from a woman younger than 35 with acute or convalescent COVID-19. This sequence joins TRBV6-6 and TRBJ2-7, with D tentatively TRBD2 (5 bases). The CDR3 protein is CASSYSASGSYEQYF. DNA for the CDR3: TGTGCCAGCAGTTACTCAGCCAGCGGTTCCTACGAGCAGTACTTC.